The rows below give T cell receptor beta chains drawn from one sample of a study of post-analysis software for immune sequencing data. A single record per CDR3 protein comes from TCRdb applying MiXCR to the PCR reads. The sample records around 700,000 distinct CDR3 sequences, approximately 59% being singletons. The sample comprised blood. These TCRs come from a girl aged 2 to 9 with multiple sclerosis. Both conserved end residues are part of each CDR3. Each record gives: D gene, clone size, J gene, V gene, CDR3 protein, CDR3 DNA. The D gene is left open where the match is weak. A clone size is listed for some rows: how often the clone was seen (once, few, many), or a class if it is expanded.

- | - | TRBJ2-5 | TRBV12-3/TRBV12-4 | CASSYSGKGETQYF | TGTGCCAGCAGTTACTCGGGGAAGGGGGAGACCCAGTACTTC
TRBD2 | few | TRBJ2-1 | TRBV7-2 | CASTPFSGPSSYNEQFF | TGTGCCAGCACTCCCTTTAGCGGGCCTAGCTCCTACAATGAGCAGTTCTTC
TRBD1 | few | TRBJ2-1 | TRBV5-5 | CASTARTGQTYNEQFF | TGTGCCAGCACCGCTAGAACGGGACAGACCTACAATGAGCAGTTCTTC
- | - | TRBJ2-1 | TRBV5-1 | CASGGLEGANEQFF | TGCGCCAGCGGGGGACTCGAGGGAGCCAATGAGCAGTTCTTC
TRBD2 | few | TRBJ2-1 | TRBV3-1 | CASSPNRGGSYNEQFF | TGTGCCAGCAGCCCAAACCGGGGGGGCTCCTACAATGAGCAGTTCTTC
- | - | TRBJ2-7 | TRBV2 | CASSEARGSSYEQYF | TGTGCCAGCAGTGAAGCGCGTGGCAGCTCCTACGAGCAGTACTTC
- | few | TRBJ2-1 | TRBV7-9 | CASDGTSYNEQFF | TGTGCCAGCGATGGCACCTCCTACAATGAGCAGTTCTTC
TRBD1 | - | TRBJ2-1 | TRBV12-3/TRBV12-4 | CASSLDRGVWNEQFF | TGTGCCAGCAGTTTGGACAGGGGGGTTTGGAATGAGCAGTTCTTC
- | once | TRBJ2-1 | TRBV20-1 | CSVGGDLYNEQFF | TGCAGTGTTGGGGGAGACCTTTACAATGAGCAGTTCTTC
TRBD1 | - | TRBJ2-7 | TRBV6-6 | CASSPPGQGFYEQYF | TGTGCCAGCAGTCCCCCCGGACAGGGTTTCTACGAGCAGTACTTC
- | - | TRBJ2-7 | TRBV11-2 | CASSPGAFYEQYF | TGTGCCAGCAGCCCGGGGGCTTTCTACGAGCAGTACTTC
TRBD2 | few | TRBJ2-3 | TRBV6-4 | CASSDSQLAGGPDTQYF | TGTGCCAGCAGTGACTCCCAGCTAGCGGGGGGGCCAGATACGCAGTATTTT
- | once | TRBJ2-2 | TRBV12-3/TRBV12-4 | CASSYGTSANTGELFF | TGTGCCAGCAGTTATGGGACATCCGCGAACACCGGGGAGCTGTTTTTT
TRBD1 | - | TRBJ2-1 | TRBV2 | CASRPPLGTGENEQFF | TGTGCCAGCAGGCCCCCCCTCGGGACAGGGGAGAATGAGCAGTTCTTC
TRBD2 | - | TRBJ2-5 | TRBV7-2 | CASSLVGLAGGVETQYF | TGTGCCAGCAGCTTAGTAGGACTAGCGGGGGGGGTTGAGACCCAGTACTTC
TRBD1 | - | TRBJ2-2 | TRBV5-6 | CASSLGSGGRTGELFF | TGTGCCAGCAGCTTGGGGTCAGGGGGCAGGACCGGGGAGCTGTTTTTT
- | - | TRBJ2-1 | TRBV12-3/TRBV12-4 | CATSLVGGLNEQFF | TGTGCCACCTCACTAGTCGGAGGTCTCAATGAGCAGTTCTTC
TRBD1 | - | TRBJ2-1 | TRBV9 | CASSSRGDRVSNEQFF | TGTGCCAGCAGCTCAAGAGGGGACAGGGTGAGCAATGAGCAGTTCTTC
- | - | TRBJ2-7 | TRBV19 | CASSIDGPSSEAQYF | TGTGCCAGTAGTATAGATGGCCCCTCCTCAGAGGCCCAGTACTTC
TRBD1 | once | TRBJ2-1 | TRBV5-1 | CASSPKGQGPSNEQFF | TGCGCCAGCAGCCCTAAGGGACAGGGCCCGAGCAATGAGCAGTTCTTC
TRBD2 | - | TRBJ2-5 | TRBV27 | CASSSLPGGGREQYF | TGTGCCAGCAGTTCCCTTCCGGGAGGAGGTAGGGAGCAGTACTTC
TRBD1 | - | TRBJ2-1 | TRBV5-1 | CASSRGRQGSNEQFF | TGCGCCAGCAGCCGCGGACGACAGGGGAGCAATGAGCAGTTCTTC
TRBD2 | - | TRBJ2-5 | TRBV2 | CASSEGLAAAETQYF | TGTGCCAGCAGTGAAGGACTAGCAGCAGCAGAGACCCAGTACTTC
- | - | TRBJ1-2 | TRBV7-9 | CASSFWTHYGYTF | TGTGCCAGCAGCTTTTGGACTCACTATGGCTACACCTTC
- | - | TRBJ2-3 | TRBV5-6 | CATSGPGAILDTQYF | TGTGCCACCTCAGGGCCGGGGGCAATCTTGGATACGCAGTATTTT
TRBD2 | - | TRBJ2-3 | TRBV10-3 | CATTLAEVTDTQYF | TGTGCCACAACACTAGCGGAGGTCACAGATACGCAGTATTTT
TRBD1 | - | TRBJ2-1 | TRBV2 | CASMTQGNEQFF | TGTGCCAGCATGACACAGGGGAATGAGCAGTTCTTC
- | - | TRBJ1-1 | TRBV12-3/TRBV12-4 | CASSIQEFEAFF | TGTGCCAGCAGTATACAGGAATTTGAAGCTTTCTTT
- | - | TRBJ1-1 | TRBV9 | CASIVEAGNTEAFF | TGTGCCAGCATCGTAGAGGCGGGGAACACTGAAGCTTTCTTT
- | - | TRBJ1-5 | TRBV7-9 | CASSFAGTGYQPQHF | TGTGCCAGCAGCTTTGCGGGCACAGGGTATCAGCCCCAGCATTTT
- | - | TRBJ1-1 | TRBV7-8 | CASSFPAGIMNTEAFF | TGTGCCAGCAGCTTTCCAGCAGGGATTATGAACACTGAAGCTTTCTTT
- | - | TRBJ1-4 | TRBV19 | CASSGMGEKLFF | TGTGCCAGTTCCGGGATGGGGGAAAAACTGTTTTTT
- | - | TRBJ1-2 | TRBV3-1 | CASSQRSGALYGYTF | TGTGCCAGCAGCCAAAGGTCAGGCGCCCTTTATGGCTACACCTTC
TRBD1 | few | TRBJ2-3 | TRBV12-3/TRBV12-4 | CASSLTGGETDTQYF | TGTGCCAGCAGTTTGACAGGGGGTGAGACAGATACGCAGTATTTT
- | - | TRBJ1-2 | TRBV14 | CASSQVEGPNYGYTF | TGTGCCAGCAGCCAAGTCGAGGGGCCTAACTATGGCTACACCTTC
- | - | TRBJ1-2 | TRBV3-1 | CASSQVGSKRNYGYTF | TGTGCCAGCAGCCAAGTGGGGAGCAAACGAAACTATGGCTACACCTTC
- | - | TRBJ2-7 | TRBV7-9 | CASSQGYGYEQYF | TGTGCCAGCAGCCAGGGGTACGGCTACGAGCAGTACTTC
TRBD2 | - | TRBJ2-3 | TRBV29-1 | CSVGTSGTASTDTQYF | TGCAGCGTGGGGACTAGCGGCACCGCTAGCACAGATACGCAGTATTTT
- | - | TRBJ2-3 | TRBV20-1 | CSARTSFNTDTQYF | TGCAGTGCTAGAACTAGCTTCAACACAGATACGCAGTATTTT
- | - | TRBJ2-1 | TRBV10-3 | CAISAPTREEGEQFF | TGTGCCATCAGTGCACCGACTAGGGAGGAGGGTGAGCAGTTCTTC
- | few | TRBJ1-1 | TRBV20-1 | CSARDPEKMNTEAFF | TGCAGTGCTAGAGATCCCGAGAAAATGAACACTGAAGCTTTCTTT
TRBD2 | - | TRBJ2-3 | TRBV3-1 | CASSLLAGDADTQYF | TGTGCCAGCAGTCTACTAGCGGGAGACGCAGATACGCAGTATTTT
- | - | TRBJ2-1 | TRBV10-2 | CASSETLADSSYNEQFF | TGCGCCAGCAGTGAGACATTAGCGGATAGCTCCTACAATGAGCAGTTCTTC
- | - | TRBJ2-4 | TRBV4-3 | CASSQDPGLIQYF | TGCGCCAGCAGCCAAGATCCGGGCCTTATTCAGTACTTC
TRBD1 | few | TRBJ1-1 | TRBV10-3 | CAISPQGAEAFF | TGTGCCATCAGCCCACAGGGGGCTGAAGCTTTCTTT
- | few | TRBJ2-1 | TRBV10-3 | CAITQGNEQFF | TGTGCCATCACCCAGGGTAATGAGCAGTTCTTC
TRBD2 | - | TRBJ2-1 | TRBV29-1 | CSGRGGVQLDEQFF | TGCAGCGGCCGTGGGGGGGTACAACTCGATGAGCAGTTCTTC
- | - | TRBJ2-1 | TRBV5-1 | CASSLGKWTSSYNEQFF | TGCGCCAGCAGCTTGGGAAAGTGGACCAGCTCCTACAATGAGCAGTTCTTC
- | few | TRBJ2-3 | TRBV4-1 | CASSLLLAAREDTQYF | TGCGCCAGCAGCCTTCTGCTAGCCGCTCGAGAAGATACGCAGTATTTT
- | - | TRBJ2-1 | TRBV5-1 | CASRFGTHNYNEQFF | TGCGCCAGCAGGTTCGGGACACATAACTACAATGAGCAGTTCTTC
TRBD1 | - | TRBJ2-3 | TRBV6-6 | CASSSWDRVTDTQYF | TGTGCCAGCAGTTCCTGGGACAGGGTAACAGATACGCAGTATTTT
- | - | TRBJ2-3 | TRBV14 | CASSQGWQGTDTQYF | TGTGCCAGCAGCCAAGGTTGGCAGGGGACAGATACGCAGTATTTT
- | - | TRBJ1-1 | TRBV5-5 | CASSFPGNTEAFF | TGTGCCAGCAGCTTTCCGGGTAACACTGAAGCTTTCTTT
- | few | TRBJ1-2 | TRBV7-2 | CASSLMFVYGNYGYTF | TGTGCCAGCAGCTTAATGTTCGTTTACGGGAACTATGGCTACACCTTC
- | few | TRBJ2-5 | TRBV20-1 | CSALEGGSRWETQYF | TGCAGTGCCCTCGAGGGTGGGAGTAGGTGGGAGACCCAGTACTTC